The TCR beta chain under discussion was sequenced for a study of type 1 and type 2 diabetes patients. Study-level information: Donors were type 1 diabetes, type 2 diabetes, or nondiabetic controls.

The PCR template was genomic DNA. Multiplex PCR with 30 forward and 13 reverse primers amplified the TCR beta CDR3. MiXCR was run by TCRdb on the multiplex PCR reads, yielding one entry per CDR3 protein. The sample lists fewer than 350,000 distinct CDR3 sequences, approximately 50% occurring once. This CDR3 has 15 amino acids. CDR1 is SSHAT and CDR2 is FNYEAQ in the germline V gene (reference sequence). To note about this clonotype: Germline and junction disagree at one end, which may indicate a read error.

Specimen: peripheral blood mononuclear cells (PBMCs). The TCR comes from a man younger than 35 with type 2 diabetes. The chain carries TRBV7-7 and TRBJ2-5; 13 nucleotides match TRBD2. Here the CDR3 reads CASSDTSGGEETQYF. For the CDR3, the DNA is TGTGCTAGCAGCGACACTAGCGGGGGGGAAGAGACCCAGTACTTC.